A single sample gave rise to the 3 T cell receptor beta chains below, sequenced in a study of PD-L1 blockade in urothelial cancer. As for time point: peripheral blood 6 weeks after treatment start. Using immunoSEQ multiplex PCR, the repertoire was profiled, and TCRdb retains in-frame clones only, with some absent. Seen here are roughly 30,000 clones, 70% to 90% observed once, and the top ten hold about 7.6%. The source was PBMCs, collected around atezolizumab (anti-PD-L1) treatment. These receptors came from an elderly man with urothelial cancer.

For the CDR3, the DNA is TGTGCCAGTAGTATCTCGGGACAGGGTGCCCAAGAGACCCAGTACTTC. It is translated as CASSISGQGAQETQYF. The V and J genes are TRBV19 and TRBJ2-5; TRBD1 aligns across 9 bases. The CDR3 runs to 16 residues. V lost 3 bases to trimming and J lost 1 base; unmatched junction nucleotides: 6. Germline assignment: CDR1 LNHDA and CDR2 SQIVND (reference sequence).

This chain connects TRBV6-5 to TRBJ2-7, with 7 nucleotides matching TRBD1. The V gene end was trimmed by 5 bases and the J gene end by 1 base; junction bases not matched to a gene: 5. CDR3 length: 14 amino acids. Germline CDR1 and CDR2: MNHEY and SVGAGI. The CDR3 protein is CASSLTGKSYEQYF. CDR3 DNA sequence: TGTGCCAGCAGTCTGACAGGGAAATCCTACGAGCAGTACTTC.

The chain recombines TRBV7-2 with TRBJ2-5; 9 bases agree with TRBD1. CDR1 is SGHTA, CDR2 FQGNSA, per germline. Trimming removed 5 bases from V and 4 bases from J; junction bases left unmatched: 11. CDR3 length: 16 amino acids. CDR3 nucleotide sequence: TGTGCCAGCAGCCACCCCGGGACAGGGCGAGGAGAGACCCAGTACTTC. Encoded protein: CASSHPGTGRGETQYF.